This entry lists 32 T cell receptor beta chains sequenced from one sample in a study of shared clonotypes between healthy human individuals. Libraries were prepared by immunoSEQ multiplex PCR; TCRdb keeps only in-frame clonotypes and omits some of them. In the table there are roughly 640,000 clones, around 97% of which are singletons. Sequences were obtained from naive CD4+ T cells sorted from blood. The sample's subset: CD45RA+ positively selected. Receptors were obtained from a woman aged 30 to 39 in good health.

The chain combines TRBV6-1 with TRBJ2-1, with D possibly being TRBD1 (6 bases). Germline V CDR1 and CDR2: MNHNS, SASEGT. This CDR3 region has 14 residues. The V and J ends lost 5 bases and 2 bases respectively, with 10 bases between them. The CDR3, as DNA: TGTGCCAGCAGTAACAGGGCCCCCTACAATGAGCAGTTCTTC. This codes for CASSNRAPYNEQFF.

This sequence joins TRBV7-9 and TRBJ2-5; 15 bases match TRBD2. Germline V gene lookup returns CDR1 SEHNR and CDR2 FQNEAQ (reference sequence). The CDR3 totals 16 residues. The trim removed 4 bases at V and 6 bases at J, leaving 6 bases unmatched. The CDR3 DNA reads TGTGCCAGCAGCTCAGGACTAGCGGGAGGGTGGAAGACCCAGTACTTC. It encodes CASSSGLAGGWKTQYF.

This chain uses TRBV19 with TRBJ1-1, with D maybe TRBD1 (5 bases). CDR3 size: 15 residues. V lost 5 bases to trimming and J lost 4 bases, with 17 bases between them. The germline V gene has CDR1 LNHDA and CDR2 SQIVND (reference sequence). DNA of the CDR3: TGTGCCAGTAGTCCGTCGTGGGGCGGGGGCACTGAAGCTTTCTTT. Translation gives CASSPSWGGGTEAFF.

The genes are TRBV28 and TRBJ1-5; D remains ambiguous. V was shortened by 4 bases and J by 1 base, with 14 bases between the two germline ends. This CDR3 spans 16 amino acids. The germline CDR1 and CDR2 sequences are MDHEN and SYDVKM. The CDR3 region is CASSSPAFTSNQPQHF. For the CDR3, the DNA is TGTGCCAGCAGTTCCCCAGCGTTTACAAGCAATCAGCCCCAGCATTTT.

The genes are TRBV18 and TRBJ2-1; 11 nucleotides match TRBD2. Germline loops: CDR1 KGHSH, CDR2 LQKENI. V dropped 3 bases and J dropped 7; count of bases not matched to a gene: 14. This CDR3 is 18 amino acids long. The CDR3 spells CASSPRVSSTSGKNEQFF. The CDR3 region has the DNA TGTGCCAGCTCACCCCGGGTTTCGTCGACTAGCGGGAAGAATGAGCAGTTCTTC.

The chain couples TRBV5-4 to TRBJ1-4; D is unclear. The germline V and J ends were trimmed by 0 bases and 7 bases, with 10 bases remaining between them. This CDR3 is 14 amino acids long. Germline V gene data show CDR1 as SGHNT and CDR2 as YYREEE (reference sequence). CDR3 sequence (DNA): TGTGCCAGCAGCTTGGTTCCACTTGGTGAAAAACTGTTTTTT. Protein product: CASSLVPLGEKLFF.

This chain connects TRBV19 to TRBJ1-5; a possible D gene is TRBD1 (6 bases). V was clipped by 9 bases and J by 4 bases, with 13 bases between them. Germline lookup yields CDR1 LNHDA and CDR2 SQIVND (reference sequence). The CDR3 extends over 13 amino acids. This CDR3 is CASSDSPNQPQHF. The CDR3 DNA sequence: TGTGCCAGCTCGGACAGTCCTAATCAGCCCCAGCATTTT. The whole variable domain, filled in from reference TRBV19 and TRBJ1-5, reads DGGITQSPKYLFRKEGQNVTLSCEQNLNHDAMYWYRQDPGQGLRLIYYSQIVNDFQKGDIAEGYSVSREKKESFPLTVTSAQKNPTAFYLCASSDSPNQPQHFGDGTRLSIL.

The chain has TRBV4-1 and TRBJ1-4; no clear D. With 1 base removed from V and 2 bases from J, the gap between germline ends came to 8 bases. The CDR3 spans 15 residues. The germline CDR1 and CDR2 sequences are MGHRA and YSYEKL. CDR3 in DNA: TGCGCCAGCAGCCAAGCGGGAGGTACTAATGAAAAACTGTTTTTT. Amino acid sequence: CASSQAGGTNEKLFF.

The chain joins TRBV10-2 to TRBJ2-2; D remains unclear. This CDR3 has 15 amino acids. Germline CDR1 reads WSHSY; CDR2 reads SAAADI. Trimming stripped 6 bases from V and 2 bases from J, with 13 bases between. This CDR3 is CASSIPLTNTGELFF. In DNA, the CDR3 is TGCGCCAGCAGCATCCCACTTACTAACACCGGGGAGCTGTTTTTT.

With respect to this clone: The same CDR3 can be traced to other DNA sequences in this sample. This sequence joins TRBV5-1 and TRBJ1-1, with D possibly matching TRBD1 (5 bases). The V end was cut by 2 bases, the J end by 5 bases, with 10 bases between. CDR3 length: 13 residues. The germline gives CDR1 SGHRS, CDR2 YFSETQ. The chain's CDR3 is CASSFGGRTEAFF. In DNA, the CDR3 is TGCGCCAGCAGCTTCGGGGGGAGGACTGAAGCTTTCTTT.

The chain carries TRBV11-2 and TRBJ2-3, with TRBD2 as a possible D gene (6 bases). This CDR3 spans 14 amino acids. Trimming shortened V by 6 bases and J by 5 bases, and 15 bases separated the two germline ends. Germline V gene data show CDR1 as SGHAT and CDR2 as FQNNGV. The CDR3, as DNA: TGTGCCAGCAGTTCTAACCGCGGGATAGATACGCAGTATTTT. This sequence encodes CASSSNRGIDTQYF.

The rearrangement joins TRBV6-1 to TRBJ1-6, with D unresolved. The CDR3 length is 13 residues. The V end lost 5 bases, the J end lost 6 bases, and 8 bases lay between the germline ends. CDR1 and CDR2 from the germline V gene are MNHNS and SASEGT. CDR3 sequence reads: CASSFDPNSPLHF. CDR3 sequence (DNA): TGTGCCAGCAGTTTTGACCCTAATTCACCCCTCCACTTT.

This rearrangement joins TRBV6-1 to TRBJ1-2; 7 nucleotides match TRBD1. V gave up 5 bases and J gave up 4 bases; unmatched junction bases: 10. Per germline, CDR1 MNHNS and CDR2 SASEGT. The CDR3 covers 15 residues. The CDR3 sequence is CASSPTGEGGYGYTF. CDR3 DNA: TGTGCCAGCAGTCCAACAGGGGAAGGAGGCTATGGCTACACCTTC.

This clone appeared once. This chain's CDR3 is CASSLRGTSGRWDTQYF. The CDR3 DNA is TGTGCCAGCAGTCTCCGAGGGACTAGCGGGAGGTGGGATACGCAGTATTTT. The rearrangement joins TRBV27 to TRBJ2-3, with 15 bases lining up with TRBD2. Germline V gene data show CDR1 as MNHEY and CDR2 as SMNVEV (reference sequence). The ends lost 5 bases at V and 6 bases at J; junction bases unmatched: 9. This CDR3 spans 17 amino acids.

V usage is TRBV10-3 and J usage is TRBJ2-7; 9 bases agree with TRBD2. The CDR3 spans 16 residues. The trim removed 3 bases at V and 1 base at J, leaving 7 bases unmatched. The germline V gene encodes CDR1 ENHRY and CDR2 SYGVKD. The chain's CDR3 is CAISEIAGERSYEQYF. The CDR3 DNA sequence: TGTGCCATCAGTGAAATAGCGGGAGAGAGATCCTACGAGCAGTACTTC.

The chain carries TRBV19 and TRBJ2-1, with TRBD2 identical over 14 bases. Germline CDR1 LNHDA, CDR2 SQIVND (reference sequence). The trim removed 4 bases at V and 8 bases at J, leaving 7 bases unmatched. The CDR3 is 16 amino acids. The CDR3 here is CASSKKGLAGGDEQFF. As DNA, the CDR3 is TGTGCCAGTAGTAAAAAAGGACTAGCGGGAGGAGATGAGCAGTTCTTC.

The rearrangement uses TRBV6-6 and TRBJ2-7; D is undetermined. V lost 2 bases and J 0 bases, leaving 11 bases between the germline ends. Germline loops: CDR1 MNHNY, CDR2 SVGAGI (reference sequence). CDR3 length equals 15 residues. CDR3 DNA sequence: TGTGCCAGCAGTTACAAGGATCCGAACTCCTACGAGCAGTACTTC. Protein sequence: CASSYKDPNSYEQYF.

The chain carries TRBV7-9 and TRBJ2-3; 9 bases agree with TRBD1. The CDR3 is 14 amino acids. The germline V gene has CDR1 SEHNR and CDR2 FQNEAQ (reference sequence). J gave up 7 bases and V 6 bases, and 8 bases lay outside the gene matches. The DNA of the CDR3 is TGTGCCAGCAGTTCCCGGGACAGGGTACATACGCAGTATTTT. Its translation is CASSSRDRVHTQYF.

CDR3 residues: CASSLGSGRSDTQYF. The CDR3 DNA reads TGTGCCAGCAGCTTAGGTAGCGGGAGAAGCGATACGCAGTATTTT. The V gene is TRBV7-2, the J gene TRBJ2-3; 9 bases match TRBD2. Germline CDR1 is SGHTA and CDR2 is FQGNSA. V shed 1 base, J shed 6 bases, and the junction held 5 bases outside the gene matches. The CDR3 length is 15 residues.

The chain recombines TRBV27 with TRBJ2-5; tentatively, D is TRBD1 or TRBD2 (5 bases each). Germline CDR1 is MNHEY and CDR2 is SMNVEV (reference sequence). The V end was cut by 2 bases, the J end by 2 bases, with 15 bases between. This CDR3 contains 16 residues. CDR3 region: CASSLLGRSRQETQYF. The DNA of the CDR3 is TGTGCCAGCAGTTTACTGGGACGGTCGCGACAAGAGACCCAGTACTTC.

Written as DNA, the CDR3 is TGCGCCAGCAGCTTGGAGGAGGGCGGAACCGGGGAGCTGTTTTTT. It codes for CASSLEEGGTGELFF. This chain joins TRBV5-1 and TRBJ2-2, with a tentative D call TRBD2 (6 bases). Trimming left V 0 bases short and J 5 bases short, with 11 bases between. Germline V gene lookup returns CDR1 SGHRS and CDR2 YFSETQ. There are 15 residues in the CDR3.

The chain joins TRBV13 to TRBJ1-5, with D perhaps matching TRBD1 (6 bases). Trimming cost V 3 bases and J 2 bases, with 8 bases left between them. The CDR3 covers 14 residues. Germline V lookup: CDR1 PRHDT, CDR2 FYEKMQ (reference sequence). The CDR3 loop reads CASSFHRGNQPQHF. The CDR3 nucleotides are TGTGCCAGCAGCTTTCACAGGGGCAATCAGCCCCAGCATTTT.

The chain couples TRBV5-1 to TRBJ1-1; a weak D match, TRBD1 (6 bases). Looked up from germline, CDR1 is SGHRS and CDR2 is YFSETQ. The CDR3 is 15 residues long. V shed 0 bases and J shed 0 bases, with 9 bases lying between them. This CDR3 is CASSLEQGMNTEAFF. CDR3 sequence (DNA): TGCGCCAGCAGCTTGGAACAGGGAATGAACACTGAAGCTTTCTTT.

The genes are TRBV14 and TRBJ2-7, with 7 bases aligning to TRBD1. CDR1 and CDR2 from the germline V gene are SGHDN and FVKESK. The CDR3 runs 13 residues. V gave up 0 bases and J gave up 7 bases; unmatched junction bases: 3. For the CDR3, the DNA is TGTGCCAGCAGCCAAGAGACAGGGCGAGAGCAGTACTTC. It is translated as CASSQETGREQYF.

The genes are TRBV10-2 and TRBJ2-3; perhaps TRBD2 as D (5 bases). The germline V and J ends were trimmed by 0 bases and 6 bases, with 13 bases remaining between them. There are 15 residues in the CDR3. Germline CDR1 WSHSY, CDR2 SAAADI. DNA for the CDR3: TGCGCCAGCAGTGAGTCGGCCCAGGAGGCGGATACGCAGTATTTT. Translation gives CASSESAQEADTQYF.

J is TRBJ2-7 and V is TRBV4-1; D is perhaps TRBD2 (6 bases). The CDR3 runs 15 residues. Germline-derived CDR1 and CDR2 are MGHRA and YSYEKL. Between the trimmed V and J ends, which lost 2 bases and 2 bases, there was a span of 13 bases. The CDR3 coding sequence is TGCGCCAGCAGCCAATCCCCGGGGGATCCCTACGAGCAGTACTTC. Amino acid sequence: CASSQSPGDPYEQYF.

The V and J genes are TRBV15 and TRBJ2-1; D tentatively fits TRBD1 or TRBD2 (6 bases each). The CDR3 has 15 amino acids. Deletions cut 0 bases from V and 4 bases from J, with 10 bases between. Germline V gene sequence: CDR1 LNHNV, CDR2 YYDKDF (reference sequence). CDR3 residues: CATSRERDIYNEQFF. As DNA, the CDR3 is TGTGCCACCAGCAGAGAGCGGGACATATACAATGAGCAGTTCTTC. The full variable domain, rest sourced from reference TRBV15 and TRBJ2-1, is DAMVIQNPRYQVTQFGKPVTLSCSQTLNHNVMYWYQQKSSQAPKLLFHYYDKDFNNEADTPDNFQSRRPNTSFCFLDIRSPGLGDTAMYLCATSRERDIYNEQFFGPGTRLTVL.

This chain joins TRBV9 and TRBJ2-1; the match to TRBD1 covers 7 bases. The CDR3 runs to 14 residues. V gave up 2 bases and J gave up 9 bases; unmatched junction bases: 8. Per germline, CDR1 SGDLS and CDR2 YYNGEE. The CDR3 DNA follows: TGTGCCAGCAGCGTTACAGGGGAAGGGGGTGAGCAGTTCTTC. It specifies CASSVTGEGGEQFF.

This rearrangement joins TRBV11-3 to TRBJ2-7; 9 nucleotides line up with TRBD1. Germline-derived CDR1 and CDR2 are SGHNT and YENEEA. The CDR3 sequence is 14 residues long. Trimming took 4 bases from V and 5 from J; bases not matched to a gene: 6. The CDR3 region is CASSSGTGFDEQYF. The DNA for the CDR3 is TGTGCCAGCAGCTCCGGGACAGGGTTTGACGAGCAGTACTTC.

Only one count was recorded for this clone. The chain has TRBV7-8 and TRBJ2-1; D call uncertain. CDR1 is SGHVS, CDR2 FQNEAQ, per germline. Trimming took 3 bases from V and 0 from J, leaving 9 bases between them. The CDR3 is 15 residues long. CDR3 residues: CASSFGGSSYNEQFF. DNA for the CDR3: TGTGCCAGCAGCTTTGGCGGTAGCTCCTACAATGAGCAGTTCTTC.

The V and J genes are TRBV2 and TRBJ1-4; 12 bases fit TRBD1. Germline V gives CDR1 SNHLY, CDR2 FYNNEI. The V segment lost 8 bases and the J segment 8 bases; nucleotides outside the gene matches: 12. This CDR3 is 16 amino acids long. In DNA form, the CDR3 reads TGTGCCAGCTACCGGGACAGGGGGCCCCGGGGAGAAAAACTGTTTTTT. Amino acid sequence: CASYRDRGPRGEKLFF.

This chain uses TRBV15 with TRBJ2-1; 9 nucleotides agree with TRBD1. CDR1 and CDR2 (germline): LNHNV, YYDKDF (reference sequence). The trim removed 0 bases at V and 4 bases at J, leaving 4 bases unmatched. This CDR3 comprises 16 residues. CDR3 bases: TGTGCCACCAGCAGAGAGTGGGGGACAGGGTACAATGAGCAGTTCTTC. Amino acid sequence: CATSREWGTGYNEQFF. The full variable domain, with the rest looked up from reference TRBV15 and TRBJ2-1, is DAMVIQNPRYQVTQFGKPVTLSCSQTLNHNVMYWYQQKSSQAPKLLFHYYDKDFNNEADTPDNFQSRRPNTSFCFLDIRSPGLGDTAMYLCATSREWGTGYNEQFFGPGTRLTVL.